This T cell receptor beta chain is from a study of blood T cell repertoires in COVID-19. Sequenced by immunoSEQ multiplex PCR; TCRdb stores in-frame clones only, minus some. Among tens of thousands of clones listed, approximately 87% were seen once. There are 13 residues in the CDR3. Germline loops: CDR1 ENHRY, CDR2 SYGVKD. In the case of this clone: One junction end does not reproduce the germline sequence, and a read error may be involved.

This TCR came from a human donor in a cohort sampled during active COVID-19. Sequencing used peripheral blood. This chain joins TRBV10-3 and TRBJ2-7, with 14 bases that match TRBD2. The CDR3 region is CAISEGLAGGSHF. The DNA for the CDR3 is TGTGCCATCAGTGAGGGACTAGCGGGAGGAAGTCACTTC.